Below, one T cell receptor beta chain is given with its context. The germline CDR1 and CDR2 sequences are LGHNT and FRNRAP. The CDR3 is 16 amino acids. V dropped 5 bases and J dropped 3; count of bases not matched to a gene: 9. Seattle researchers signed up patients amid active infection and tracked them longitudinally. In the original workflow: Nucleated cell number was recorded as an estimate derived from reference gene primer amplification. Here immunoSEQ multiplex PCR was the method, and the copy in TCRdb shows in-frame clones only, minus some. That table supplies the V and J calls and clone size; D and trimming were determined from the DNA. This table holds 150,000 to 200,000 clones, roughly 81% found once. The data stem from a study of blood T cell repertoires in COVID-19. Study as a whole: T cells, B-cell-depleted T cells, or PBMCs provided the cDNA or gDNA that served as material.

Specimen: peripheral blood. The chain has TRBV12-5 and TRBJ2-5, with 10 bases matching TRBD1. The sequence was collected from an elderly woman with COVID-19, enrolled during active disease. In nucleotides, the CDR3 is TGTGCTAGTGGTACTGGGACAGGGGTTCCCGAAGAGACCCAGTACTTC. Protein sequence: CASGTGTGVPEETQYF.